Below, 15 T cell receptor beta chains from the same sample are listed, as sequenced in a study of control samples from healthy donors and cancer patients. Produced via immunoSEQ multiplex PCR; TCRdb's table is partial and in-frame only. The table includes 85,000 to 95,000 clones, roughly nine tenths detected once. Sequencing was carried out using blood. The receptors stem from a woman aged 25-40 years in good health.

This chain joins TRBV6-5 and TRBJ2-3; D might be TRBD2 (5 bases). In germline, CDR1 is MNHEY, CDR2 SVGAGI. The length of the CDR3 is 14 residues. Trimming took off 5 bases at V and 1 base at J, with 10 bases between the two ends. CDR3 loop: CASSPLRGTDTQYF. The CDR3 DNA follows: TGTGCCAGCAGTCCCTTGCGGGGCACAGATACGCAGTATTTT.

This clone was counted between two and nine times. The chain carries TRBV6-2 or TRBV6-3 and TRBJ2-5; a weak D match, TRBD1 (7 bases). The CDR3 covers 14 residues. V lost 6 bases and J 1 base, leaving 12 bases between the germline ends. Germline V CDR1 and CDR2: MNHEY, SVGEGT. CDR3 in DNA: TGTGCCAGCAGCAGGGGGGACTCCCAAGAGACCCAGTACTTC. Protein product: CASSRGDSQETQYF.

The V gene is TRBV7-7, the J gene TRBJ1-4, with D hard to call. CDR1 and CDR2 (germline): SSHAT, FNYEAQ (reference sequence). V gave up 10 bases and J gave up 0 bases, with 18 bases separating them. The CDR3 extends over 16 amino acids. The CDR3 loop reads CANTLASSSTNEKLFF. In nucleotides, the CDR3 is TGTGCCAATACCTTGGCGTCTTCTTCAACTAATGAAAAACTGTTTTTT.

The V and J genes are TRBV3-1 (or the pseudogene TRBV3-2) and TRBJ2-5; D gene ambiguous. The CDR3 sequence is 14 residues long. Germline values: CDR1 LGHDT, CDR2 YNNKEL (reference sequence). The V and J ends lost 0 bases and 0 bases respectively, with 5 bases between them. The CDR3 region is CASSQEPDQETQYF. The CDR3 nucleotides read TGTGCCAGCAGCCAAGAGCCGGACCAAGAGACCCAGTACTTC.

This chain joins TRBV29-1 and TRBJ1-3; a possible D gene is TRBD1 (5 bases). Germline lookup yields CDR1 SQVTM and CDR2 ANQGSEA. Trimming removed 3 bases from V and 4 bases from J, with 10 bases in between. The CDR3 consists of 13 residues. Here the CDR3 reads CSVDAGTGNTIYF. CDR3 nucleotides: TGCAGCGTTGATGCCGGGACCGGAAACACCATATATTTT.

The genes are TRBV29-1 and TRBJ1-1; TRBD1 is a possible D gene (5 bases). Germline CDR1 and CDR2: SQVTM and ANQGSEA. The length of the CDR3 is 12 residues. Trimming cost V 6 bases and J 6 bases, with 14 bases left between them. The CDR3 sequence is CSVAQGYPEAFF. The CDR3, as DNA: TGCAGCGTCGCCCAGGGATACCCTGAAGCTTTCTTT.

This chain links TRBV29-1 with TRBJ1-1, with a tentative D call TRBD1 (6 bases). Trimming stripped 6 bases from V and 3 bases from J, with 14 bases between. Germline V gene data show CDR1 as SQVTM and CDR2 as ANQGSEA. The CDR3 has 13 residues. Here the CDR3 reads CSVRQDIYTEAFF. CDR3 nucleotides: TGCAGCGTCCGACAGGACATCTACACTGAAGCTTTCTTT.

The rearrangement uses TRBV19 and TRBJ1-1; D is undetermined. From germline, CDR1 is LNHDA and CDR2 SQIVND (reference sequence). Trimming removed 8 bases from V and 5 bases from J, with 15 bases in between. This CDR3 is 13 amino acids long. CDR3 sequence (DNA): TGTGCCAGTCACCCGTGGCCGGGGACTGAAGCTTTCTTT. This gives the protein CASHPWPGTEAFF. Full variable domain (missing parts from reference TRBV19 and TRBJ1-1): DGGITQSPKYLFRKEGQNVTLSCEQNLNHDAMYWYRQDPGQGLRLIYYSQIVNDFQKGDIAEGYSVSREKKESFPLTVTSAQKNPTAFYLCASHPWPGTEAFFGQGTRLTVV.

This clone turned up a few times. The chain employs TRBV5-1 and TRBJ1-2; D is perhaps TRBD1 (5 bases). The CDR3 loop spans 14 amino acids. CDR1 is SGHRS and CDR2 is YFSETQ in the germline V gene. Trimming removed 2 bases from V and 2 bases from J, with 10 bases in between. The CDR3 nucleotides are TGCGCCAGCAGCTTTGGGGCGCAAAACTATGGCTACACCTTC. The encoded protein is CASSFGAQNYGYTF.

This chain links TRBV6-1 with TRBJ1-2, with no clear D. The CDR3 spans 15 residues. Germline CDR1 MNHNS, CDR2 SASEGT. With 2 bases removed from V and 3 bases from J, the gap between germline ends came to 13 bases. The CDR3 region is CASSESAAMYYGYTF. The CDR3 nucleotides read TGTGCCAGCAGTGAATCGGCAGCTATGTACTATGGCTACACCTTC.

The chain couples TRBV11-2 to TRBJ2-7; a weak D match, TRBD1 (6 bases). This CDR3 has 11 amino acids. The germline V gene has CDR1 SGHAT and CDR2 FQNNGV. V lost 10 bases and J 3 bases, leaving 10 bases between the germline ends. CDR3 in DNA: TGTGCCACCGAAGGGGGCTACGAGCAGTACTTC. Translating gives CATEGGYEQYF.

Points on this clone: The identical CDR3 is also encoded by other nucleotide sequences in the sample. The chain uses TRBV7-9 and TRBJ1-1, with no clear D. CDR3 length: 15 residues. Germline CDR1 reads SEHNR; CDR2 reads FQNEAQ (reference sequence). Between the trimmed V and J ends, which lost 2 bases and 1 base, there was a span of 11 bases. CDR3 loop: CASSLSDRPNTEAFF. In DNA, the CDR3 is TGTGCCAGCAGCTTAAGCGACCGACCGAACACTGAAGCTTTCTTT. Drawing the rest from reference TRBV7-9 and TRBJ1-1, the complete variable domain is DTGVSQNPRHKITKRGQNVTFRCDPISEHNRLYWYRQTLGQGPEFLTYFQNEAQLEKSRLLSDRFSAERPKGSFSTLEIQRTEQGDSAMYLCASSLSDRPNTEAFFGQGTRLTVV.

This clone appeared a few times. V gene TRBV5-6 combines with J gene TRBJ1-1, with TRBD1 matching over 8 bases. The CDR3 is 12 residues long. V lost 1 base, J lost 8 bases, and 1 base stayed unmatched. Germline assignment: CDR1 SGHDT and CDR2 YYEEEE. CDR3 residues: CASSLRTGEAFF. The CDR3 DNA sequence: TGTGCCAGCAGCTTGAGGACAGGGGAAGCTTTCTTT.

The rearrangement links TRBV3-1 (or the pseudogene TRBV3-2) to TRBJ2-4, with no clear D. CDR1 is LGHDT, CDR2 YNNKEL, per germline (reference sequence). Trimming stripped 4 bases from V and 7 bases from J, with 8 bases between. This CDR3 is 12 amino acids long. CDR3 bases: TGTGCCAGCAGCCCTCAAGGGAACATTCAGTACTTC. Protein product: CASSPQGNIQYF.

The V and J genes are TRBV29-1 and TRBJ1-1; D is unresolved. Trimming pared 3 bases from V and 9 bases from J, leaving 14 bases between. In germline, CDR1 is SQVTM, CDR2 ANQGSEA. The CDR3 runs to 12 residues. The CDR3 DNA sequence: TGCAGCGTTGATCCAATAAGGTCTCAAGCTTTCTTT. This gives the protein CSVDPIRSQAFF.